This TCR beta chain is drawn from a study of control samples from healthy donors and cancer patients. Sequenced by immunoSEQ multiplex PCR; TCRdb stores in-frame clones only, minus some. The table lists about 190,000 clones, approximately 91% of them singletons. This clone has more than one count but fewer than ten. The CDR3 spans 15 residues. CDR1 LNHDA and CDR2 SQIVND come from the germline V gene (reference sequence). V lost 5 bases and J lost 8, with 19 bases in between. Material for sequencing was blood. V gene TRBV19 combines with J gene TRBJ2-1; D might be TRBD2 (6 bases). This clonotype was obtained from a man under 40 in good health. The CDR3, as DNA: TGTGCCAGTAGTGCCTCACTAGCCGGGGAGGATGAGCAGTTCTTC. Its protein product is CASSASLAGEDEQFF.